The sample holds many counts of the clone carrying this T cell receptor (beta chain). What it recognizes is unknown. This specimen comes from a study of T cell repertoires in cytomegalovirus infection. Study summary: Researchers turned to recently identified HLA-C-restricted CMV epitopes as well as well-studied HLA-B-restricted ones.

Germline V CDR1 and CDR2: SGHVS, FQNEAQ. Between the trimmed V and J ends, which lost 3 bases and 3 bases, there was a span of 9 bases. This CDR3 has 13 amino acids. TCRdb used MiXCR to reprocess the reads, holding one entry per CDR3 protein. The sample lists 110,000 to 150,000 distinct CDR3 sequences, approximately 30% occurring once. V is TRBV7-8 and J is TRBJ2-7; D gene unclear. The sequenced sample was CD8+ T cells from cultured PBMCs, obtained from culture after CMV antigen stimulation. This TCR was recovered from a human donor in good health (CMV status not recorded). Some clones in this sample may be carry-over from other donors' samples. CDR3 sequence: CASSFDPSYEQYF. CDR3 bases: TGTGCCAGCAGCTTCGATCCTAGCTACGAGCAGTACTTC.